The clone carrying this T cell receptor (beta chain) was observed a few times. The data stem from a study of blood T cells in healthy people across ages. Study-wide background: Capture by template switching was about one barcoded beta molecule per two T cells.

A second PCR of 7 to 11 cycles used a sample-barcoded 5' primer and a J-beta primer mix. TCRdb redid the calling of the 5' RACE reads with MiXCR, one entry per CDR3 protein. Of 750,000 to 1,000,000 distinct CDR3 sequences in the sample, almost 30% were seen once. The CDR3 extends over 15 amino acids. V lost 2 bases, J lost 5 bases, and 12 bases lay in between. CDR1 is SGHTA, CDR2 FQGNSA, per germline. The same data also contributed to another study, on T cells of mothers and their children.

The receptor comes from a woman aged 40 to 49 in good health. The sample taken for sequencing was blood. The chain uses TRBV7-2 and TRBJ2-2; D is uncertain. This CDR3 is CASSLSKNPTGELFF. The CDR3 DNA sequence: TGTGCCAGCAGCTTATCCAAAAACCCAACCGGGGAGCTGTTTTTT.